Below, 15 T cell receptor beta chains from the same sample are listed, as sequenced in a study of glioma-infiltrating T cells. Amplification of TCR alpha and beta CDR3 regions from RNA used iRepertoire nested multiplex PCR. Each CDR3 protein is one row after TCRdb ran MiXCR on the multiplex PCR reads. The sample comprises around 390,000 distinct CDR3 sequences, 35% to 45% of which are singletons, and around 12% rests with the top ten. The sequenced sample was glioma tissue, nonneoplastic brain tissue, or PBMCs (not recorded which). Receptors were obtained from a human donor with low-grade glioma or glioblastoma, undergoing nonglioma brain surgery, or in good health (not recorded which).

This clonotype was recorded a few times. A read error may account for a junction end that differs from germline. The rearrangement links TRBV7-9 to TRBJ1-1; 10 bases agree with TRBD1. The CDR3 length is 18 residues. The germline V gene has CDR1 SEHNR and CDR2 FQNEAQ (reference sequence). The CDR3: CASILVGQGVAPNTEAFF. The DNA of the CDR3 is TGTGCCAGCATCTTAGTTGGACAGGGGGTGGCTCCGAACACTGAAGCTTTCTTT.

Ten or more counts support this clonotype. The V gene is TRBV20-1, the J gene TRBJ1-1; 7 bases line up with TRBD1. After removal of 5 bases from V and 6 bases from J, the junction contained 6 bases not matched to a gene. Germline V CDR1 and CDR2: DFQATT, SNEGSKA (reference sequence). The CDR3 consists of 12 residues. The CDR3 region has the DNA TGCAGTGCTCGAACAGGGGACGCTGAAGCTTTCTTT. Its translation is CSARTGDAEAFF.

Comment on this clonotype: The junction shows a germline mismatch at one end, possibly a read error. V is TRBV12-3 or TRBV12-4 and J is TRBJ2-1; D unclear. The CDR3 has 14 amino acids. The CDR3 DNA sequence: TGTGCCAGCAGTTTAAAGTCCCCTCCCAATGGGCAGTTCTTC. Translated, it gives CASSLKSPPNGQFF.

About this clonotype itself: Since a much larger clone is just one base distant, this may be a read error. This rearrangement joins TRBV25-1 to TRBJ2-1; D gene ambiguous. Germline V lookup: CDR1 MGHDK, CDR2 SYGVNS. The CDR3 is 11 amino acids. CDR3 sequence: CASGEVKEQFF. CDR3 sequence (DNA): TGTGCCAGCGGTGAAGTGAAAGAGCAGTTCTTC.

V is TRBV7-2 and J is TRBJ2-7; the match to TRBD1 covers 8 bases. V lost 3 bases, J lost 3 bases, and 4 bases stayed unmatched. This CDR3 spans 14 amino acids. Germline CDR1 is SGHTA and CDR2 is FQGNSA. The CDR3 reads CASSFRDRSYEQYF. The DNA of the CDR3 is TGTGCCAGCAGCTTCCGGGACAGGAGCTACGAGCAGTACTTC. The entire variable domain, with the rest obtained from reference TRBV7-2 and TRBJ2-7, is as follows: GAGVSQSPSNKVTEKGKDVELRCDPISGHTALYWYRQSLGQGLEFLIYFQGNSAPDKSGLPSDRFSAERTGGSVSTLTIQRTQQEDSAVYLCASSFRDRSYEQYFGPGTRLTVT.

The rearrangement joins TRBV2 to TRBJ2-1, with 7 positions matching TRBD2. Germline CDR1 SNHLY, CDR2 FYNNEI. The CDR3 spans 13 residues. J was trimmed by 4 bases and V by 11 bases; bases with no gene match: 8. The chain's CDR3 is CAGVGTKYNEQFF. Written as DNA, the CDR3 is TGTGCCGGGGTTGGGACTAAATACAATGAGCAGTTCTTC.

The chain is built from TRBV7-9 and TRBJ2-1; 10 bases are shared with TRBD2. Trimming at V came to 6 bases and at J to 3 bases, leaving 5 bases not matched to a gene. This CDR3 contains 15 residues. Germline V gene lookup returns CDR1 SEHNR and CDR2 FQNEAQ (reference sequence). In nucleotides, the CDR3 is TGTGCCAGCAGACGAGAGCGGGAGGGCTACAATGAGCAGTTCTTC. It specifies CASRREREGYNEQFF.

Turning to this clonotype: This may be a read error: a much more frequent sequence differs by one nucleotide. The rearrangement uses TRBV20-1 and TRBJ1-1; D uncertain. This CDR3 has 17 amino acids. V lost 3 bases to trimming and J lost 0 bases, with 20 bases between them. CDR1 is DFQATT and CDR2 is SNEGSKA in the germline V gene (reference sequence). CDR3 DNA: TGCAGTGCTAGGGATCGAACCCGAGTCTTGGTGAACACTGAAGCTTTCTTT. As protein: CSARDRTRVLVNTEAFF.

Regarding this clonotype: A read error may explain this, as a much larger clone is one base away. The chain couples TRBV6-1 to TRBJ2-7, with 7 positions matching TRBD2. The V and J ends lost 6 bases and 4 bases, in that order; junction bases with no gene match: 15. Germline V lookup: CDR1 MNHNS, CDR2 SASEGT. The CDR3 spans 16 residues. The CDR3 sequence is CASRPGLSGGRYEQYF. DNA of the CDR3: TGTGCCAGCAGGCCCGGACTATCGGGAGGAAGGTACGAGCAGTACTTC.

This sequence joins TRBV20-1 and TRBJ1-4; D gene unclear. This CDR3 region has 14 residues. Trimming cost V 2 bases and J 5 bases, with 12 bases left between them. Germline V gene lookup returns CDR1 DFQATT and CDR2 SNEGSKA (reference sequence). The CDR3 here is CSARKQTRNEKLFF. CDR3 DNA: TGCAGTGCTAGAAAGCAGACACGGAATGAAAAACTGTTTTTT.

This clonotype was seen at least ten times. This chain links TRBV6-2 or TRBV6-3 with TRBJ2-7; 7 bases line up with TRBD2. CDR1 is MNHEY, CDR2 SVGEGT, per germline. J gave up 3 bases and V 8 bases, and 4 bases lay outside the gene matches. The CDR3 consists of 12 residues. The CDR3 DNA is TGTGCCAGCGTTCGGGGGGACTACGAGCAGTACTTC. Translating it yields CASVRGDYEQYF.

This clonotype was detected ten times or more. The rearrangement uses TRBV28 and TRBJ1-2; D unresolved. Deletions cut 2 bases from V and 3 bases from J, with 16 bases between. The germline CDR1 and CDR2 sequences are MDHEN and SYDVKM. CDR3 size: 16 residues. CDR3 DNA: TGTGCCAGCAGTTTAGTCTCTCCAGAGCCTCACTATGGCTACACCTTC. Its translation: CASSLVSPEPHYGYTF.

At least ten counts were recorded for this clonotype. The rearrangement joins TRBV6-2 or TRBV6-3 to TRBJ2-7; 7 bases match TRBD1. Germline V gives CDR1 MNHEY, CDR2 SVGEGT. With V trimmed by 5 bases and J by 6 bases, 4 bases remained unmatched. The CDR3 length is 12 residues. The CDR3 bases are TGTGCCAGCAGTCCCAGGACAGGCGAGCAGTACTTC. This translates into CASSPRTGEQYF.

This clonotype was detected many times. The chain joins TRBV20-1 to TRBJ2-3; weak D call: TRBD2 (5 bases). The germline V gene encodes CDR1 DFQATT and CDR2 SNEGSKA (reference sequence). Trimming removed 3 bases at V and 10 bases at J, with 17 bases between. The CDR3 length is 13 residues. The CDR3 reads CSASKGVTEPQYF. DNA for the CDR3: TGCAGTGCTAGCAAGGGAGTCACAGAGCCGCAGTATTTT.

In its sample, this clonotype was seen many times. The V call is TRBV27, the J call TRBJ1-2, with TRBD1 as a possible D gene (5 bases). The CDR3 is 15 residues long. Trimming took 3 bases from V and 7 from J, leaving 18 bases between them. Germline CDR1 is MNHEY and CDR2 is SMNVEV (reference sequence). The CDR3 reads CASSFLASGTFGYTF. The CDR3 region has the DNA TGTGCCAGCAGTTTCCTCGCTTCAGGGACCTTTGGCTACACCTTC.